Listed below are T cell receptor beta chains from one sample, sequenced in a study of blood T cell repertoires in COVID-19. Assay used: immunoSEQ multiplex PCR; TCRdb lists only in-frame clones, some missing. The data show hundreds of thousands of clones, with nearly 90% seen just once and 3% held by the top ten. The specimen was peripheral blood. These receptors originate from a man between 18 and 29 years old with active or convalescent COVID-19. The CDR3 runs from the conserved cysteine through the conserved F or W. The order of the fields is CDR3 protein, CDR3 DNA, V gene, D gene, J gene, clone size. The D gene is left open where the match is weak. For some rows the clone size is stated as once, few or many, or as a class when expanded; others skip it.

CDR3: CASSSANYEQYF
DNA: TGTGCCAGCAGCTCCGCTAACTACGAGCAGTACTTC
V: TRBV9
D: .
J: TRBJ2-7
size: .

CDR3: CASGPQRTLGEQYF
DNA: TGTGCTAGTGGCCCCCAGCGCACCTTGGGCGAGCAGTACTTC
V: TRBV12-5
D: .
J: TRBJ2-7
size: .

CDR3: CASRNGQSYEQYF
DNA: TGTGCCAGCAGAAACGGACAGAGCTACGAGCAGTACTTC
V: TRBV6-5
D: .
J: TRBJ2-7
size: .

CDR3: CASSRGGAEGEQFF
DNA: TGTGCCAGCAGTCGCGGGGGGGCCGAAGGGGAGCAGTTCTTC
V: TRBV7-2
D: TRBD2
J: TRBJ2-1
size: .

CDR3: CASTRQGGDTGELFF
DNA: TGTGCCAGCACTCGACAGGGAGGCGACACCGGGGAGCTGTTTTTT
V: TRBV2
D: .
J: TRBJ2-2
size: .

CDR3: CASSQEGAPEAFF
DNA: TGCGCCAGCAGCCAAGAAGGGGCGCCTGAAGCTTTCTTT
V: TRBV4-1
D: .
J: TRBJ1-1
size: .

CDR3: CASSPGTRYGYTF
DNA: TGTGCCAGCTCACCAGGGACACGTTATGGCTACACCTTC
V: TRBV18
D: .
J: TRBJ1-2
size: .

CDR3: CASSQGAAGQPQHF
DNA: TGCGCCAGCAGCCAAGGGGCAGCGGGTCAGCCCCAGCATTTT
V: TRBV4-3
D: .
J: TRBJ1-5
size: few

CDR3: CASSYSDSGTDTQYF
DNA: TGTGCCAGCAGTTACTCGGATAGCGGCACAGATACGCAGTATTTT
V: TRBV6-5
D: .
J: TRBJ2-3
size: .

CDR3: CASSQLQRDGRYGELFF
DNA: TGCGCCAGCAGCCAACTACAACGGGACGGGAGATATGGGGAGCTGTTTTTT
V: TRBV4-3
D: .
J: TRBJ2-2
size: .

CDR3: CASSFGGSQETQYF
DNA: TGTGCCAGCAGCTTCGGGGGTTCTCAAGAGACCCAGTACTTC
V: TRBV7-3
D: .
J: TRBJ2-5
size: .

CDR3: CASSPRPASGSYEQYF
DNA: TGTGCCAGCAGCCCCCGTCCCGCTAGCGGGAGCTACGAGCAGTACTTC
V: TRBV4-2
D: TRBD2
J: TRBJ2-7
size: .

CDR3: CASSFPGQSDGYTF
DNA: TGTGCCAGCAGCTTTCCCGGACAGTCTGATGGCTACACCTTC
V: TRBV7-2
D: .
J: TRBJ1-2
size: .

CDR3: CASSPRSRTSGGYTGELFF
DNA: TGTGCCAGCAGCCCGCGATCCCGGACTAGCGGGGGTTACACCGGGGAGCTGTTTTTT
V: TRBV14
D: TRBD2
J: TRBJ2-2
size: .

CDR3: CASSRGLAGEQFF
DNA: TGTGCCAGCAGCCGGGGACTAGCGGGTGAGCAGTTCTTC
V: TRBV16
D: TRBD2
J: TRBJ2-1
size: few

CDR3: CASSLDLAGAGEQFF
DNA: TGTGCCAGCAGCTTAGATTTAGCGGGAGCCGGGGAGCAGTTCTTC
V: TRBV11-2
D: TRBD2
J: TRBJ2-1
size: .

CDR3: CASSYAGTYSGYTF
DNA: TGTGCCAGCAGCTACGCCGGGACTTATAGTGGCTACACCTTC
V: TRBV7-2
D: .
J: TRBJ1-2
size: .

CDR3: CASRNTAGPQHF
DNA: TGTGCCAGCAGGAATACCGCGGGGCCCCAGCATTTT
V: TRBV12-3/TRBV12-4
D: .
J: TRBJ1-5
size: .

CDR3: CASSSTSTAAGYTF
DNA: TGTGCCAGCAGCTCAACGTCGACAGCCGCAGGCTACACCTTC
V: TRBV11-2
D: .
J: TRBJ1-2
size: .

CDR3: CATSRDRMTANTGELFF
DNA: TGTGCCACCAGCAGAGATAGAATGACAGCGAACACCGGGGAGCTGTTTTTT
V: TRBV15
D: .
J: TRBJ2-2
size: .

CDR3: CASSPVSGGPAAEQYF
DNA: TGTGCCAGCAGCCCAGTTAGCGGGGGGCCCGCCGCGGAGCAGTACTTC
V: TRBV11-2
D: TRBD2
J: TRBJ2-7
size: .

CDR3: CASSAPGLRGNEQFF
DNA: TGTGCCAGCAGCGCCCCGGGACTTAGGGGAAATGAGCAGTTCTTC
V: TRBV7-6
D: .
J: TRBJ2-1
size: once

CDR3: CASTHQTMNTEAFF
DNA: TGTGCCAGTACCCACCAAACTATGAACACTGAAGCTTTCTTT
V: TRBV19
D: .
J: TRBJ1-1
size: few

CDR3: CASSLLDIRDRAHEQYF
DNA: TGTGCCAGCAGCCTTCTAGATATAAGGGACAGGGCCCACGAGCAGTACTTC
V: TRBV28
D: TRBD1
J: TRBJ2-7
size: .

CDR3: CASSLGTGPDSPLHF
DNA: TGCGCCAGCAGCTTGGGGACAGGGCCGGATTCACCCCTCCACTTT
V: TRBV5-1
D: TRBD1
J: TRBJ1-6
size: few

CDR3: CASSVGTSGVRDTQYF
DNA: TGTGCCAGCAGCGTAGGGACTAGCGGAGTGAGGGATACGCAGTATTTT
V: TRBV9
D: TRBD2
J: TRBJ2-3
size: .

CDR3: CASSLAREATNEKLFF
DNA: TGTGCCAGCAGTTTAGCCCGGGAAGCAACTAATGAAAAACTGTTTTTT
V: TRBV28
D: .
J: TRBJ1-4
size: .

CDR3: CATSGGPNTGELFF
DNA: TGTGCCACCAGCGGGGGTCCTAACACCGGGGAGCTGTTTTTT
V: TRBV2
D: TRBD2
J: TRBJ2-2
size: .

CDR3: CASSPQGAGTEAFF
DNA: TGTGCCAGCTCACCACAGGGGGCAGGCACTGAAGCTTTCTTT
V: TRBV18
D: TRBD1
J: TRBJ1-1
size: .

CDR3: CASSSPRTTGSTEAFF
DNA: TGTGCCAGCAGTTCCCCACGTACTACCGGGAGCACTGAAGCTTTCTTT
V: TRBV6-5
D: .
J: TRBJ1-1
size: .

CDR3: CASSLGRGGANVLTF
DNA: TGCGCCAGCAGCTTGGGGCGGGGGGGGGCCAACGTCCTGACTTTC
V: TRBV5-1
D: TRBD2
J: TRBJ2-6
size: .

CDR3: CASKPGTIASQPQHF
DNA: TGTGCCAGTAAACCCGGGACAATAGCCAGCCAGCCCCAGCATTTT
V: TRBV19
D: .
J: TRBJ1-5
size: .

CDR3: CASSESGSYNEEQFF
DNA: TGTGCCAGCAGTGAAAGCGGGAGCTACAATGAGGAGCAGTTCTTC
V: TRBV6-1
D: TRBD2
J: TRBJ2-1
size: .

CDR3: CASSESMGLSTDTQYF
DNA: TGCGCCAGCAGTGAGTCGATGGGACTTAGCACAGATACGCAGTATTTT
V: TRBV10-1
D: .
J: TRBJ2-3
size: .

CDR3: CASSLAGGSGNTIYF
DNA: TGTGCCAGCAGCTTAGCAGGGGGCTCTGGAAACACCATATATTTT
V: TRBV7-6
D: .
J: TRBJ1-3
size: .

CDR3: CASSRTGNTEAFF
DNA: TGTGCCAGCAGCCGTACAGGGAACACTGAAGCTTTCTTT
V: TRBV12-3/TRBV12-4
D: .
J: TRBJ1-1
size: .

CDR3: CASSEGQGNYGYTF
DNA: TGTGCCAGCAGTGAAGGACAGGGAAACTATGGCTACACCTTC
V: TRBV6-1
D: TRBD1
J: TRBJ1-2
size: once

CDR3: CATSRERTSPHIQYF
DNA: TGTGCCACCAGCAGAGAGAGGACTAGCCCGCACATTCAGTACTTC
V: TRBV15
D: TRBD2
J: TRBJ2-4
size: .

CDR3: CASSYLAGADEQYF
DNA: TGTGCCAGCAGCTATCTAGCGGGAGCCGACGAGCAGTACTTC
V: TRBV6-5
D: TRBD2
J: TRBJ2-7
size: .

CDR3: CTTLGGGTDTQYF
DNA: TGCACCACCTTAGGGGGGGGTACAGATACGCAGTATTTT
V: TRBV29-1
D: .
J: TRBJ2-3
size: few

CDR3: CASSRDSGYTEAFF
DNA: TGTGCCAGTAGTAGGGACAGCGGGTACACTGAAGCTTTCTTT
V: TRBV19
D: TRBD1
J: TRBJ1-1
size: .

CDR3: CASSLEVGEQYF
DNA: TGTGCCAGCAGCTTAGAAGTCGGCGAGCAGTACTTC
V: TRBV7-9
D: .
J: TRBJ2-7
size: .